The rows below give T cell receptor beta chains drawn from one sample of a study of T cell responses to AZD1222 COVID-19 vaccine. The data were produced by immunoSEQ multiplex PCR, yet TCRdb's version contains in-frame clones alone and is incomplete. The data hold about 120,000 clones, with around 83% observed a single time. The sequences come from peripheral blood, collected 28 days after the second AZD1222 dose. These receptors all come from an adult who received the AZD1222 COVID-19 vaccine. Each CDR3 is given with its conserved first and last residue. A D gene is named only where the DNA matches it firmly. The size field is filled for only some rows; it gives once, few, many or a size class.

j_gene	d_gene	v_gene	abundance	CDR3aa	CDR3nt
TRBJ2-4	TRBD1	TRBV29-1	-	CSVEDRQGPSGGNIQYF	TGCAGCGTTGAAGATCGACAGGGGCCGTCCGGGGGAAACATTCAGTACTTC
TRBJ1-4	-	TRBV4-3	-	CASSPRELNEKLFF	TGCGCCAGCAGCCCACGGGAACTCAATGAAAAACTGTTTTTT
TRBJ2-7	-	TRBV6-1	-	CASSEWRSSYEQYF	TGTGCCAGCAGTGAATGGAGGTCCTCCTACGAGCAGTACTTC
TRBJ2-7	-	TRBV2	-	CASGVGEQYF	TGTGCCAGCGGTGTTGGGGAGCAGTACTTC
TRBJ1-5	-	TRBV18	once	CASSLQGANQPQHF	TGTGCCAGCTCACTTCAGGGAGCCAATCAGCCCCAGCATTTT
TRBJ1-2	-	TRBV6-1	-	CASSEFAANYGYTF	TGTGCCAGCAGTGAATTCGCAGCCAACTATGGCTACACCTTC
TRBJ1-4	TRBD1	TRBV3-1/TRBV3-2	-	CASSQVVAGGRKLFF	TGTGCCAGCAGCCAAGTGGTGGCAGGGGGCAGGAAACTGTTTTTT
TRBJ1-5	TRBD1	TRBV6-1	-	CASSDRTGGAEGNQPQHF	TGTGCCAGCAGTGATAGGACAGGGGGCGCGGAGGGCAATCAGCCCCAGCATTTT
TRBJ1-1	-	TRBV11-3	-	CASSLYGNTEAFF	TGTGCCAGCAGCTTATACGGAAACACTGAAGCTTTCTTT
TRBJ2-2	TRBD1	TRBV5-1	-	CASSPRDRGITGELFF	TGCGCCAGCAGCCCAAGGGACAGAGGAATCACCGGGGAGCTGTTTTTT
TRBJ2-3	-	TRBV3-1/TRBV3-2	-	CASSQGADTQYF	TGTGCCAGCAGCCAAGGCGCGGATACGCAGTATTTT
TRBJ1-5	-	TRBV19	-	CASSIYGTPNQPQHF	TGTGCCAGTAGTATTTACGGGACCCCTAATCAGCCCCAGCATTTT
TRBJ1-3	-	TRBV6-5	-	CASSYDGSSGNTIYF	TGTGCCAGCAGTTACGACGGATCCTCTGGAAACACCATATATTTT
TRBJ2-2	TRBD1	TRBV6-2/TRBV6-3	-	CASSPDRGTGELFF	TGTGCCAGCAGCCCTGACAGGGGAACCGGGGAGCTGTTTTTT
TRBJ2-2	-	TRBV6-5	-	CGRGRPKTYTGELFF	TGTGGGAGGGGCAGGCCTAAAACCTACACCGGGGAGCTGTTTTTT
TRBJ2-7	-	TRBV7-8	-	CASSSERGREYEQYF	TGTGCCAGCAGCTCTGAACGGGGTCGGGAGTACGAGCAGTACTTC
TRBJ1-4	TRBD1	TRBV3-1/TRBV3-2	-	CASSLQGREKLFF	TGTGCCAGCAGCTTACAGGGGCGGGAAAAACTGTTTTTT